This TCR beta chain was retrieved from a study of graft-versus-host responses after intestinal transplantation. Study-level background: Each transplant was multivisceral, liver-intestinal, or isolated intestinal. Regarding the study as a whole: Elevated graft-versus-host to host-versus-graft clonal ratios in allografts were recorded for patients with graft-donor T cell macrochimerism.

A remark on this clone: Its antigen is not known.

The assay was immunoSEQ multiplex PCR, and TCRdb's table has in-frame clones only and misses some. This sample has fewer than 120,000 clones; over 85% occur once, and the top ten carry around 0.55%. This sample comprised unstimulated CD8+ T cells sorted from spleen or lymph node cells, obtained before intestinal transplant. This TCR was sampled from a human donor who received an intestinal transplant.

CDR3 coding DNA: TGTGCCAGCAGTTACTCCCGACCCCAGGGTCCGGATGGCTACACCTTC. Protein: CASSYSRPQGPDGYTF. The V and J genes are TRBV6-5 and TRBJ1-2; possibly TRBD1 for D (5 bases). The CDR3 is 16 residues long. The germline V and J ends were trimmed by 0 bases and 6 bases, with 17 bases remaining between them. Germline assignment: CDR1 MNHEY and CDR2 SVGAGI.